This T cell receptor beta chain was obtained from a study of blood T cells in healthy people across ages. Study conclusions and caveats: Naive CD4+ cells and diversity were both higher in long-lived donors than in aged donors.

A second roughly 7 to 12 cycle PCR used barcoded and J-beta primers. TCRdb passed the 5' RACE reads through MiXCR, listing each CDR3 protein once. The repertoire holds about 670,000 distinct CDR3 sequences, roughly 43% seen once, with 25% to 35% in the top ten. This clonotype was detected ten times or more. The antigen remains undetermined. Germline lookup yields CDR1 MNHEY and CDR2 SMNVEV (reference sequence). There are 15 residues in the CDR3. J was trimmed by 1 base and V by 7 bases; bases with no gene match: 9. Sequenced material: blood. The gene calls are TRBV27 and TRBJ2-5; 7 bases align to TRBD1. The receptor's source is a man older than 75 in good health. The CDR3 DNA reads TGTGCCAGCAAAGGTTGGGGGACAGCCCAAGAGACCCAGTACTTC. Its translation is CASKGWGTAQETQYF.